Sequencing of this T cell receptor beta chain was carried out in a study of blood T cell repertoires in COVID-19. In the study overall: Acute and convalescent COVID-19 samples came from the United States, Italy and Spain. Sample material is recorded as cDNA or gDNA derived from T cells, B-cell-depleted T cells, or PBMCs.

In the original workflow: Estimates of nucleated cell counts were drawn from the amplification of reference gene primers. Profiled with immunoSEQ multiplex PCR; TCRdb holds only in-frame clones, not every one. The D gene and trimming were derived from the DNA, and the V and J assignments and clone size from that table. The data show just over 50,000 clones, around 86% seen once. The CDR3 runs to 16 residues. Germline CDR1 is MNHEY and CDR2 is SVGAGI. Between the trimmed V and J ends, which lost 2 bases and 4 bases, there was a span of 15 bases. V is TRBV6-5 and J is TRBJ1-5; D is undetermined. This clonotype was sampled from a man between 70 and 80 years old with acute or convalescent COVID-19. Sequencing was carried out using peripheral blood. CDR3 nucleotides: TGTGCCAGCAGTTACGGGGAGGGAGGCGGGAATCAGCCCCAGCATTTT. This gives the protein CASSYGEGGGNQPQHF.